This TCR beta chain emerged from a study of T cells in women clearing cervical HPV infection. Background on the study: Case blood was drawn when the lesion was first found; control blood after infection became undetectable. Study-wide results and caveats: Controls had more TRBV6-7 (approximately 0.15%) than cases (about 0.11%). Repertoire richness, not evenness, was significantly elevated in CIN3+ cases versus controls.

Details on this clone: What it binds is not known. The observed sequence ends 3 residues before the CDR3 terminus, with the missing tail filled in from the germline J gene.

Profiled with immunoSEQ multiplex PCR; TCRdb holds only in-frame clones, not every one. The ten top clones account for approximately 6.3%, within a sample of tens of thousands of clones. This CDR3 is 13 amino acids long. CDR1 is SNHLY and CDR2 is FYNNEI in the germline V gene. V lost 5 bases and J 5 bases, leaving 12 bases between the germline ends. The V gene is TRBV2, the J gene TRBJ1-2; D not resolved. This receptor was taken from a woman aged 18-70 years with a cervical HPV16 infection that either progressed to CIN3+ or cleared (not recorded which). The sample was blood buffy coat. CDR3 bases read: TGTGCCAGCAGTCGCAGGATCTCGTATGGC. This codes for CASSRRISYG. Given in full, the CDR3 is CASSRRISYGYTF.